The T cell receptor (beta chain) described here comes from a study of cytomegalovirus exposure and HLA in healthy donors. Clones were sequenced by immunoSEQ multiplex PCR, and TCRdb holds only the in-frame ones, with some missing. Here the sample spans around 150,000 clones, less than 95% being singletons. The validation cohort, a group of around 120 subjects, included the donors and was separate from the roughly 670-subject first cohort. Study-wide results and limits: With high specificity and sensitivity, the classifier reportedly diagnosed cytomegalovirus status. According to a subsequent analysis, TCR clusters identified in the first cohort showed a tendency to co-occur across the approximately 110 validation repertoires.

The V gene's germline CDR1 is SGHVS and CDR2 FNYEAQ. Germline trimming cut 2 bases from V and 4 bases from J; bases unmatched to any gene: 8. The CDR3 sequence is 15 residues long. The count of this clone is one. Its specificity is not known. Sequenced sample: PBMCs. The chain recombines TRBV7-6 with TRBJ2-7, with TRBD1 identical over 7 bases. The sequence came from a woman younger than 35 in good health and CMV-seropositive. CDR3 loop: CASSLLTGRVYEQYF. The CDR3 DNA sequence: TGTGCCAGCAGCTTACTGACAGGGCGGGTGTACGAGCAGTACTTC.